Listed here is a single T cell receptor (beta chain). The sample belongs to a study of blood T cell repertoires in COVID-19. Study as a whole: PBMCs, B-cell-depleted T cells, or T cells provided the cDNA or gDNA that made up the material.

CDR1 is MGHDK, CDR2 SYGVNS, per germline. With 3 bases removed from V and 1 base from J, the gap between germline ends came to 7 bases. This CDR3 region has 14 residues. In the study's own analysis: By means of reference gene primer amplification, nucleated cell counts were estimated. Clones were sequenced by immunoSEQ multiplex PCR, and TCRdb holds only the in-frame ones, with some missing. D and trimming come from the DNA, and the V and J calls and clone size come from that table. The sample lists around 110,000 clones, over 80% occurring once. Sequenced sample: peripheral blood. This chain connects TRBV25-1 to TRBJ1-3; D is ambiguous. The receptor's source is a woman in her 70s with acute or convalescent COVID-19. CDR3 sequence reads: CASSDEISGNTIYF. The CDR3 bases are TGTGCCAGCAGTGATGAGATATCTGGAAACACCATATATTTT.